This TCR beta chain appears in the sequencing data of a study of blood T cell repertoires in COVID-19. About the study: From T cells, B-cell-depleted T cells, or PBMCs came the material, which was cDNA or gDNA.

In the original processing: For nucleated cells, counts were estimated from reference gene primer amplification. Profiled with immunoSEQ multiplex PCR; TCRdb holds only in-frame clones, not every one. For V, J and clone size, that table is used; D and trimming come from the DNA. The sample has 250,000 or so clones, 70% to 90% seen once. This CDR3 comprises 16 residues. The germline V and J ends were trimmed by 0 bases and 3 bases, with 15 bases remaining between them. Germline V gene lookup returns CDR1 LGHDT and CDR2 YNNKEL (reference sequence). This sequence originates from a woman aged 25 to 45 with acute COVID-19. The rearrangement uses TRBV3-1 (or the pseudogene TRBV3-2) and TRBJ2-7; possible D gene TRBD2, 6 bases. The sequenced sample consisted of PBMCs or T cells enriched from blood (not recorded which). CDR3 DNA sequence: TGTGCCAGCAGCCAAGACCCCCCTAGCGACATCTACGAGCAGTACTTC. Its protein product is CASSQDPPSDIYEQYF.